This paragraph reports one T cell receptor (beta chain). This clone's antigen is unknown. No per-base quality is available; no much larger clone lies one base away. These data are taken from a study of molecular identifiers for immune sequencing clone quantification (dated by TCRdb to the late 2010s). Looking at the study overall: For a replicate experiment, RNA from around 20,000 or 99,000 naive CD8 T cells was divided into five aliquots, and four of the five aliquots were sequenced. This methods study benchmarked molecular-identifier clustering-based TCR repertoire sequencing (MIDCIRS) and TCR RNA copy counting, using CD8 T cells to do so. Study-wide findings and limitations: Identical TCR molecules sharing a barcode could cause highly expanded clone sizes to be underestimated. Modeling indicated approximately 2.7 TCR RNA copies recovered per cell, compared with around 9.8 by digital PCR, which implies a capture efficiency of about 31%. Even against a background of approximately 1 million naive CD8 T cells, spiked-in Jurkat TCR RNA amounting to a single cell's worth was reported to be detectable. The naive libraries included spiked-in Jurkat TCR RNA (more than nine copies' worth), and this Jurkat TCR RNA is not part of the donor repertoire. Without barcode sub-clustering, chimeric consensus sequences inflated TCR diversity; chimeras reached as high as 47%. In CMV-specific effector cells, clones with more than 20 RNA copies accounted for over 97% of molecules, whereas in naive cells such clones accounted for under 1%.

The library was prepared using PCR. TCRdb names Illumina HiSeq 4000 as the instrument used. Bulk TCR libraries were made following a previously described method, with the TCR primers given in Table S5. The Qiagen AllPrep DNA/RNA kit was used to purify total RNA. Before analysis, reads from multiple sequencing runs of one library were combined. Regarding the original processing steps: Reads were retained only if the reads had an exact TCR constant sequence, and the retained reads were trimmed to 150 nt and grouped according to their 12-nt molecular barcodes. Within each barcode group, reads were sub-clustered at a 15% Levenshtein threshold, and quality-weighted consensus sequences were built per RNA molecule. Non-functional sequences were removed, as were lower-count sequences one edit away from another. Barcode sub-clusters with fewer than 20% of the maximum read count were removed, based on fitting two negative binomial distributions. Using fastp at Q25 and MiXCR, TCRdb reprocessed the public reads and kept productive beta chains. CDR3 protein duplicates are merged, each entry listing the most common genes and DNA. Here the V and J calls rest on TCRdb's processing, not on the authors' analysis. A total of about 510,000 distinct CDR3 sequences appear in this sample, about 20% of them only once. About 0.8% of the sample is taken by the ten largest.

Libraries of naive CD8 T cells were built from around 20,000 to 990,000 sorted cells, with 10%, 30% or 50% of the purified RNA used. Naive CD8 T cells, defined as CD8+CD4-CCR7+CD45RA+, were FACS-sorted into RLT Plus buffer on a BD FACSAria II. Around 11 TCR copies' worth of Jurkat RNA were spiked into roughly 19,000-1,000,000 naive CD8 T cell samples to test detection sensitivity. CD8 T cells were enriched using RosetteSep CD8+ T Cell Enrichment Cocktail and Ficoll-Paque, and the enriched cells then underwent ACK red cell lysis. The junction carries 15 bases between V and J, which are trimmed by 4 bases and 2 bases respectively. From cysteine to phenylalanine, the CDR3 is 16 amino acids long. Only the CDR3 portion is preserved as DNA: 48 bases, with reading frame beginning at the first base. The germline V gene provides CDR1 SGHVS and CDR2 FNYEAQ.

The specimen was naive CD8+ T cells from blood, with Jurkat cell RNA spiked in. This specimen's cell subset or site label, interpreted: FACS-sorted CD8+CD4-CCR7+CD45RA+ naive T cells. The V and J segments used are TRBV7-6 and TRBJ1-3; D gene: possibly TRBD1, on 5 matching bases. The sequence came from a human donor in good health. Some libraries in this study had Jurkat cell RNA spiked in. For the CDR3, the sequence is CASSSGGMDAGNTIYF. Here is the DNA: TGTGCCAGCAGCTCGGGGGGAATGGATGCTGGAAACACCATATATTTT.